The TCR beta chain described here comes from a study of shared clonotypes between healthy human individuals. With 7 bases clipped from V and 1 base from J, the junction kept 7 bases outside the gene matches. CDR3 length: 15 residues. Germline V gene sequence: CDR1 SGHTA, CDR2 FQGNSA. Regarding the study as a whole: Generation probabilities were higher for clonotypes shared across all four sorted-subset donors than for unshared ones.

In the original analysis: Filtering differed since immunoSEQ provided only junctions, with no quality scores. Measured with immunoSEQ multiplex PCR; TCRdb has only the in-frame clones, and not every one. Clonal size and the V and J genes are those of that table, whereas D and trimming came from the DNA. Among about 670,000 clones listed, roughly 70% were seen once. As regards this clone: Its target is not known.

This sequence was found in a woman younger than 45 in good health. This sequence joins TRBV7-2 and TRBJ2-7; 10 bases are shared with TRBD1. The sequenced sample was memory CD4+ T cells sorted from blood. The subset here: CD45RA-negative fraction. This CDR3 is CASTRRDRGSYEQYF. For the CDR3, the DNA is TGTGCCAGCACCCGCCGGGACAGGGGATCCTACGAGCAGTACTTC.